These T cell receptor beta chains were read from a single sample in a study of blood T cell repertoires in COVID-19. Assay: immunoSEQ multiplex PCR; the TCRdb copy retains only in-frame clones and omits some. The data hold fewer than 80,000 clones, with around 74% observed a single time. Sequences were obtained from peripheral blood. These receptors were taken from a woman older than 75 with acute or convalescent COVID-19. Both conserved end residues are part of each CDR3. D genes are given only for firm matches. Rows give clone size only sometimes, using once, few, many, or a class for an expanded clone.

>TRBJ1-4|.|14|.|TRBV6-1
TGTGCCAGCAGTGAAGGGGGGGGTAATGAAAAACTGTTTTTT
CASSEGGGNEKLFF
>TRBJ2-7|.|13|.|TRBV7-7
TGTGCTAGCAGCCGGGACTCCCTGGGCGAGCAGTACTTC
CASSRDSLGEQYF
>TRBJ2-1|TRBD2|16|.|TRBV15
TGTGCCACCAGCCGCTTAGCGGGTTTTTCCTACAATGAGCAGTTCTTC
CATSRLAGFSYNEQFF
>TRBJ1-5|.|15|.|TRBV4-3
TGCGCCAGCAGCCAAGAACGTACAGATCATCTCCCCCAGCATTTT
CASSQERTDHLPQHF
>TRBJ2-7|.|11|.|TRBV29-1
TGCAGCGTAAGGACTACCTACGAGCAGTACTTC
CSVRTTYEQYF
>TRBJ1-6|.|20|.|TRBV5-1
TGCGCCAGCAGCTTGTTCGGCAGGACGGCGGGTAGCTCCTATAATTCACCCCTCCACTTT
CASSLFGRTAGSSYNSPLHF
>TRBJ1-1|TRBD1|15|many|TRBV5-1
TGCGCCACCTCAGAATTGGGACAGGAGAACACTGAAGCTTTCTTT
CATSELGQENTEAFF
>TRBJ1-1|.|16|.|TRBV28
TGTGCCAGCAGTCCCCGGACAATCAAAATGAACACTGAAGCTTTCTTT
CASSPRTIKMNTEAFF
>TRBJ2-7|.|13|.|TRBV7-9
TGTGCCAGCAGCGGTCCGGGTCTATACGAGCAGTACTTC
CASSGPGLYEQYF
>TRBJ2-5|TRBD1|14|.|TRBV24-1
TGTGCCACCAGTCCCCAGGGGGTCCAAGAGACCCAGTACTTC
CATSPQGVQETQYF
>TRBJ1-4|.|15|.|TRBV6-5
TGTGCCAGCAGCCGTACCGGAGCTGCTTCGGGAAAACTGTTTTTT
CASSRTGAASGKLFF
>TRBJ2-7|TRBD2|16|.|TRBV19
TGTGCCAGTAGTATGGGCCTAGCGGGAGGAGCCTACGAGCAGTACTTC
CASSMGLAGGAYEQYF
>TRBJ1-6|.|15|.|TRBV5-6
TGTGCCAGCAGCTTGGAATGGAGGAGGGGATCACCCCTCCACTTT
CASSLEWRRGSPLHF
>TRBJ1-6|.|12|.|TRBV25-1
TGTGCCAGCAGTGTAGATAAATCACCCCTCCACTTT
CASSVDKSPLHF
>TRBJ2-1|TRBD2|14|.|TRBV15
TGTGCCACCAGCAATAGCGGGAGTCGATATGAGCAGTTCTTC
CATSNSGSRYEQFF
>TRBJ2-2|.|16|.|TRBV12-5
TGTGCTAGTGGTTTGGGCGCCGTCATTGGCACCGGGGAGCTGTTTTTT
CASGLGAVIGTGELFF
>TRBJ2-5|.|15|.|TRBV5-1
TGCGCCAGCAGCCCTGGGGGGGCGGGACAAGAGACCCAGTACTTC
CASSPGGAGQETQYF
>TRBJ2-1|TRBD2|15|many|TRBV4-2
TGTGCCAGCAGCCCTAGCGGGATTCGATACAATGAGCAGTTCTTC
CASSPSGIRYNEQFF
>TRBJ2-1|TRBD2|16|.|TRBV6-2/TRBV6-3
TGTGCCAGCAGTACCCCCCAGCGGGACCCCGTGATAGAGCAGTTCTTC
CASSTPQRDPVIEQFF
>TRBJ1-5|TRBD1|13|.|TRBV14
TGTGCCAGCAGCCAAAGACAGGGCCAGCCCCAGCATTTT
CASSQRQGQPQHF
>TRBJ2-3|TRBD2|15|.|TRBV7-9
TGTGCCAGCAGCTTCGGGACTAGCATTACAGATACGCAGTATTTT
CASSFGTSITDTQYF
>TRBJ1-1|TRBD1|15|.|TRBV5-1
TGCGCCAGCAGCTACGGACAGGGGGATAGCGGTGAAGCTTTCTTT
CASSYGQGDSGEAFF
>TRBJ2-1|.|14|.|TRBV11-2
TGTGCCAGCACCCCCGGACTGGGGTTGGTTGAGCAGTTCTTC
CASTPGLGLVEQFF
>TRBJ2-3|.|13|few|TRBV21-1
TGTGCCATGGCGGTGACAGGCACAGATACGCAGTATTTT
CAMAVTGTDTQYF
>TRBJ2-5|TRBD2|16|.|TRBV7-2
TGTGCCAGCAGCTCCCTAACGGGAGGCGGGGGAGAGACCCAGTACTTC
CASSSLTGGGGETQYF
>TRBJ2-1|TRBD1|15|.|TRBV19
TGTGCCAGTAGGGTAGACAGGGACGCCTACAATGAGCAGTTCTTC
CASRVDRDAYNEQFF
>TRBJ2-7|TRBD2|15|few|TRBV3-1/TRBV3-2
TGTGCCAGCAGCCAAGGCGGACTAGTAACGTACGAGCAGTACTTC
CASSQGGLVTYEQYF
>TRBJ2-7|.|14|.|TRBV15
TGTGCCACCAGCAGAGATCACATAAACTACGAGCAGTACTTC
CATSRDHINYEQYF
>TRBJ2-6|.|15|.|TRBV6-5
TGTGCCAGCCACCGTAGGCGTAGCGGGGCCAACGTCCTGACTTTC
CASHRRRSGANVLTF
>TRBJ2-7|.|13|once|TRBV25-1
TGTGCCAGCAGTGAAGGCTTCTCCTACGAGCAGTACTTC
CASSEGFSYEQYF
>TRBJ2-7|TRBD2|15|.|TRBV5-1
TGCGCCAGCAGCTTGGAGCTGGCGGGAGGGACCCATCAGTACTTC
CASSLELAGGTHQYF
>TRBJ1-1|TRBD1|16|.|TRBV28
TGTGCCAGCAGAATCCAGGGGGGCTATATGAACACTGAAGCTTTCTTT
CASRIQGGYMNTEAFF
>TRBJ1-1|TRBD1|15|.|TRBV19
TGTGCCAGTAGTCTCCGGACAGGGATGAACACTGAAGCTTTCTTT
CASSLRTGMNTEAFF
>TRBJ2-1|TRBD2|16|.|TRBV4-2
TGTGCCAGCAGCCAAGATAGCGGGACGGGAGTGGTTGAGCAGTTCTTC
CASSQDSGTGVVEQFF
>TRBJ1-5|TRBD1|16|.|TRBV6-5
TGTGCCAGCAGTTACTCGGGGACAGGGGGGAGTCAGCCCCAGCATTTT
CASSYSGTGGSQPQHF
>TRBJ2-1|.|13|.|TRBV5-1
TGCGCCAGCAGCCGGGGAGGAAACAATGAGCAGTTCTTC
CASSRGGNNEQFF
>TRBJ2-3|.|13|.|TRBV12-5
TGTGCTAGTGGCCCCGGGTACACAGATACGCAGTATTTT
CASGPGYTDTQYF
>TRBJ2-7|.|12|.|TRBV12-3/TRBV12-4
TGTGCCAGCAGTTTATCACAATACGAGCAGTACTTC
CASSLSQYEQYF
>TRBJ1-1|.|13|.|TRBV28
TGTGCCAGCAGTTTCCACAGGAACACTGAAGCTTTCTTT
CASSFHRNTEAFF
>TRBJ1-5|.|14|once|TRBV3-1/TRBV3-2
TGTGCCAGCAGCCAAAGCGATGGCAATCAGCCCCAGCATTTT
CASSQSDGNQPQHF
>TRBJ2-5|TRBD1|16|.|TRBV28
TGTGCCAGCAGTTTGATCAAGGGGGCCCGTCGGGAGACCCAGTACTTC
CASSLIKGARRETQYF
>TRBJ2-2|.|12|.|TRBV10-2
TGCGCCAGTGGGCGGGACGCCGGGGAGCTGTTTTTT
CASGRDAGELFF
>TRBJ2-1|TRBD2|15|.|TRBV7-3
TGTGCCAGCAGCACGGATGCGGGAGAAGGCAATGAGCAGTTCTTC
CASSTDAGEGNEQFF
>TRBJ2-1|TRBD2|15|.|TRBV6-2/TRBV6-3
TGTGCCAGCAGTTCCGGGACTAGCAGATACAATGAGCAGTTCTTC
CASSSGTSRYNEQFF
>TRBJ1-1|TRBD1|16|.|TRBV7-9
TGTGCCAGCAGCTTAGAGGGGGCCAGAAGTGGCACTGAAGCTTTCTTT
CASSLEGARSGTEAFF
>TRBJ1-6|TRBD1|14|.|TRBV5-1
TGCGCCAGCAGCTCGACAGGGAACGAATCACCCCTCCACTTT
CASSSTGNESPLHF
>TRBJ1-2|TRBD1|17|.|TRBV28
TGTGCCAGCAGTTTATTTGGGGAAACAGGGGGCTGGGGTGGCTACACCTTC
CASSLFGETGGWGGYTF
>TRBJ2-3|.|13|.|TRBV23-1
TGCGCCAGCAGTACACAGACCGCAGATACGCAGTATTTT
CASSTQTADTQYF
>TRBJ1-1|.|14|few|TRBV19
TGTGCCAGTAGTATAGATAATTGGAACACTGAAGCTTTCTTT
CASSIDNWNTEAFF
>TRBJ2-3|TRBD1|16|.|TRBV19
TGTGCCAGTAGTATGACAGGGTGGGGGCTCACAGATACGCAGTATTTT
CASSMTGWGLTDTQYF
>TRBJ1-1|.|15|.|TRBV25-1
TGTGCCAGCAAGACAGGAGAATCAATGAACACTGAAGCTTTCTTT
CASKTGESMNTEAFF
>TRBJ2-7|TRBD2|14|.|TRBV3-1/TRBV3-2
TGTGCCAGTGGACGGACTAGCGGTGTCTACGAGCAGTACTTC
CASGRTSGVYEQYF
>TRBJ2-6|TRBD1|18|.|TRBV5-5
TGTGCCAGCAGTTCAAACAGGGGTAGGGGCTCTGGGGCCAACGTCCTGACTTTC
CASSSNRGRGSGANVLTF
>TRBJ2-5|.|16|.|TRBV27
TGTGCCAGCCTCCCGGGGCGGGGCCCGGATCAAGAGACCCAGTACTTC
CASLPGRGPDQETQYF
>TRBJ2-7|TRBD2|12|.|TRBV28
TGTGCCAGCACCCCTCCTGGGGGGGGACAGTACTTC
CASTPPGGGQYF
>TRBJ1-1|.|12|.|TRBV29-1
TGCAGCGTTGCCCAGGGGTACACTGAAGCTTTCTTT
CSVAQGYTEAFF
>TRBJ2-5|TRBD2|14|.|TRBV6-5
TGTGCCAGCAGTTACTCTAGCGGGACAGAGACCCAGTACTTC
CASSYSSGTETQYF
>TRBJ1-1|.|15|.|TRBV10-2
TGCGCCAGCAGTGAGTCCCGGGGAGTGGGCACTGAAGCTTTCTTT
CASSESRGVGTEAFF
>TRBJ1-1|.|15|few|TRBV7-2
TGTGCCAGCAGCTTAAAAATCCAGGGGAAGACTGAAGCTTTCTTT
CASSLKIQGKTEAFF
>TRBJ2-1|TRBD2|15|.|TRBV28
TGTGCCAGCAGTTTGGGGACTAGCGGAAACAATGAGCAGTTCTTC
CASSLGTSGNNEQFF